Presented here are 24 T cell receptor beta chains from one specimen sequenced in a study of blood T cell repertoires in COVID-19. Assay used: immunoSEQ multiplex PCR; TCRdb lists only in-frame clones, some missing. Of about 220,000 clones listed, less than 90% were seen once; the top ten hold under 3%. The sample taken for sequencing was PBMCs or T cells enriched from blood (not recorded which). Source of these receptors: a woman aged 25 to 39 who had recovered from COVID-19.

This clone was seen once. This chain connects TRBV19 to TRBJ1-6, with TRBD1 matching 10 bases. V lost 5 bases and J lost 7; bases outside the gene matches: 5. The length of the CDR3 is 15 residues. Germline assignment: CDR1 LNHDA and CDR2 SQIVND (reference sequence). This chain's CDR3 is CASSGRTGGNSPLHF. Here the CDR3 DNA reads TGTGCCAGTAGTGGCCGGACAGGGGGGAATTCACCCCTCCACTTT.

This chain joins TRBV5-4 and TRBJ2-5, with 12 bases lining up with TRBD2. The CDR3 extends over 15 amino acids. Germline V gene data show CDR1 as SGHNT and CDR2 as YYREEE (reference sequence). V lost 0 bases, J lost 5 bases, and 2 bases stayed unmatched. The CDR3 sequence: CASSLASGGAETQYF. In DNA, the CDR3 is TGTGCCAGCAGCTTGGCTAGCGGGGGGGCGGAGACCCAGTACTTC.

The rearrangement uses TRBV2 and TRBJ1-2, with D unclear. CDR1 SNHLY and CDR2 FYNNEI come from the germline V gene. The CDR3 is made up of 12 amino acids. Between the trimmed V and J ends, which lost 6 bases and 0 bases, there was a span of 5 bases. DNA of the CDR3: TGTGCCAGCAGGCGGGCTAACTATGGCTACACCTTC. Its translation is CASRRANYGYTF.

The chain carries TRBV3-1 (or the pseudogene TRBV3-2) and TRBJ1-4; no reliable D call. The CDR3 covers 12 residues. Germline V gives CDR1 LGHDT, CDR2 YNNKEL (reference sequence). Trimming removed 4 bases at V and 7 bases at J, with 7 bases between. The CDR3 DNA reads TGTGCCAGCAGCCCTTCGCGTGAAAAACTGTTTTTT. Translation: CASSPSREKLFF.

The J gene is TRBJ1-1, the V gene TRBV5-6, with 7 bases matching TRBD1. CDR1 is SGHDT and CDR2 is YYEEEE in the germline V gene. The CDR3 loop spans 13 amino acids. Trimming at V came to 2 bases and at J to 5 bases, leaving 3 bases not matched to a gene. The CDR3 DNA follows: TGTGCCAGCAGCTTACCCAGGGGGACTGAAGCTTTCTTT. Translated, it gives CASSLPRGTEAFF.

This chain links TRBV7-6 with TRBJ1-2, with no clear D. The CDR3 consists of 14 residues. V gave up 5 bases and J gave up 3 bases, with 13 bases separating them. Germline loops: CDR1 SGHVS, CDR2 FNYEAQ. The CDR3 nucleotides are TGTGCCAGCAGCCCTGGAGTCGGGGACTATGGCTACACCTTC. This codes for CASSPGVGDYGYTF.

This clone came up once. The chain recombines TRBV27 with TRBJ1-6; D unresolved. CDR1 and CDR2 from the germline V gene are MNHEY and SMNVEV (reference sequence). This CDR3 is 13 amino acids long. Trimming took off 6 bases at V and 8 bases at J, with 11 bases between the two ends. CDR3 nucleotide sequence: TGTGCCAGCAGCTGGCAACAGTATTCACCCCTCCACTTT. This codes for CASSWQQYSPLHF.

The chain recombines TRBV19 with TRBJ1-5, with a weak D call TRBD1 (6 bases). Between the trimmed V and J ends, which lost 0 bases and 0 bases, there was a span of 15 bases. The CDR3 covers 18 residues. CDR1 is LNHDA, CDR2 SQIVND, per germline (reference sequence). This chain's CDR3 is CASSIEDRFKDSNQPQHF. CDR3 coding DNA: TGTGCCAGTAGTATAGAGGACAGATTCAAGGATAGCAATCAGCCCCAGCATTTT.

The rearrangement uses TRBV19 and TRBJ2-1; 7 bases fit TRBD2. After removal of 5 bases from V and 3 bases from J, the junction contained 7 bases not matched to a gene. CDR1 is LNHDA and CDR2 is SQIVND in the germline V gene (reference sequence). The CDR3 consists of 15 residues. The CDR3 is CASSSSSGHYNEQFF. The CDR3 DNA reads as TGTGCCAGTAGTTCCTCTAGCGGACACTACAATGAGCAGTTCTTC.

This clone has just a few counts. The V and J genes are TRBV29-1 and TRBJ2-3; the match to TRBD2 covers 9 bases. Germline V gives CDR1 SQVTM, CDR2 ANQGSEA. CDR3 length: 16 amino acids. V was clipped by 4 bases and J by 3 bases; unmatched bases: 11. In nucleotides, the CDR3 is TGCAGCGTTGGCCTGGTCGGGGCGGGGGGGACAGATACGCAGTATTTT. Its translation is CSVGLVGAGGTDTQYF.

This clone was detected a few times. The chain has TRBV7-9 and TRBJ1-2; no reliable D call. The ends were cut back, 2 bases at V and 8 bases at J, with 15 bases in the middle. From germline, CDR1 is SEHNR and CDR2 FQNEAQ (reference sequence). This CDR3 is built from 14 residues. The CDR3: CASSLTSFSEGYTF. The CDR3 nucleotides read TGTGCCAGCAGCTTAACAAGCTTTTCGGAGGGCTACACCTTC.

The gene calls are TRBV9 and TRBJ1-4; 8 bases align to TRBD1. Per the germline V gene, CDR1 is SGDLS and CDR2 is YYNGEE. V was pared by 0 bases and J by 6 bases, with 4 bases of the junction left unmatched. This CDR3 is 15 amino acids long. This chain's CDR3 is CASSVGTGSYEKLFF. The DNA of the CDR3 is TGTGCCAGCAGCGTAGGGACAGGGAGTTATGAAAAACTGTTTTTT.

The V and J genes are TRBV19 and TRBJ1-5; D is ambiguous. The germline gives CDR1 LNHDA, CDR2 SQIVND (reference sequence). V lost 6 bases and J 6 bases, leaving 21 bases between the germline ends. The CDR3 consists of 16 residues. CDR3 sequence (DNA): TGTGCCAGTAGACCCCGTTCGGGGTCGGGAAGTCAGCCCCAGCATTTT. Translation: CASRPRSGSGSQPQHF.

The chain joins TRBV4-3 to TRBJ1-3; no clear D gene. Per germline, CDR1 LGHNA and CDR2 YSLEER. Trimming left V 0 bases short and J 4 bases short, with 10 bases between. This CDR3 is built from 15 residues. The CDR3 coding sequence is TGCGCCAGCAGCCAAGAAGAGGGTACGGGAAACACCATATATTTT. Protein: CASSQEEGTGNTIYF.

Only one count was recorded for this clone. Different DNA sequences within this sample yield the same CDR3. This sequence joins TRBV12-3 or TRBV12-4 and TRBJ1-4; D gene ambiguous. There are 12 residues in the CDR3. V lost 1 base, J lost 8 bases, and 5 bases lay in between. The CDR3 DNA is TGTGCCAGCAGTTTAGGTCGGGAAAAACTGTTTTTT. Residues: CASSLGREKLFF.

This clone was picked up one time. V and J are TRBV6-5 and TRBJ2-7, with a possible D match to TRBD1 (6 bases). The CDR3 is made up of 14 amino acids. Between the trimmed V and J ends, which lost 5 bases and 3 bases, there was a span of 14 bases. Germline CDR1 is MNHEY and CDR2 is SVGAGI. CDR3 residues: CASSKWDTRYEQYF. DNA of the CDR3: TGTGCCAGCAGTAAATGGGACACTCGCTACGAGCAGTACTTC.

The CDR3 nucleotides are TGTGCCAGCAGCTTATTGACAGGGGGTGAACTCGGTCTCGAGCAGTACTTC. This encodes CASSLLTGGELGLEQYF. The V call is TRBV7-6, the J call TRBJ2-7; 9 positions agree with TRBD1. CDR1 and CDR2 from the germline V gene are SGHVS and FNYEAQ. J gave up 6 bases and V 2 bases, and 14 bases lay outside the gene matches. The CDR3 consists of 17 residues. The full variable domain, completed using reference TRBV7-6 and TRBJ2-7, is GAGVSQSPRYKVTKRGQDVALRCDPISGHVSLYWYRQALGQGPEFLTYFNYEAQQDKSGLPNDRFSAERPEGSISTLTIQRTEQRDSAMYRCASSLLTGGELGLEQYFGPGTRLTVT.

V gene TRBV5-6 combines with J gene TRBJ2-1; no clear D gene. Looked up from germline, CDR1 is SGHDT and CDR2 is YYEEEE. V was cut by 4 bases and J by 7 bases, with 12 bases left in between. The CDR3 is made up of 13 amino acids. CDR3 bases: TGTGCCAGCAGCCTAGAATCTAGGAATGAGCAGTTCTTC. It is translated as CASSLESRNEQFF. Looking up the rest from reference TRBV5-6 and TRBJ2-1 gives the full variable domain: DAGVTQSPTHLIKTRGQQVTLRCSPKSGHDTVSWYQQALGQGPQFIFQYYEEEERQRGNFPDRFSGHQFPNYSSELNVNALLLGDSALYLCASSLESRNEQFFGPGTRLTVL.

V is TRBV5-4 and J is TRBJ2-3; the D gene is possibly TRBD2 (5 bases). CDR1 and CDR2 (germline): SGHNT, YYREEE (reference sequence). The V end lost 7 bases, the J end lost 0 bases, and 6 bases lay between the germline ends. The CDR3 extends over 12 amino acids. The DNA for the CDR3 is TGTGCCAGCGGGAGTAGCACAGATACGCAGTATTTT. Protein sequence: CASGSSTDTQYF. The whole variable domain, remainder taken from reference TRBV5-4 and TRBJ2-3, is ETGVTQSPTHLIKTRGQQVTLRCSSQSGHNTVSWYQQALGQGPQFIFQYYREEENGRGNFPPRFSGLQFPNYSSELNVNALELDDSALYLCASGSSTDTQYFGPGTRLTVL.

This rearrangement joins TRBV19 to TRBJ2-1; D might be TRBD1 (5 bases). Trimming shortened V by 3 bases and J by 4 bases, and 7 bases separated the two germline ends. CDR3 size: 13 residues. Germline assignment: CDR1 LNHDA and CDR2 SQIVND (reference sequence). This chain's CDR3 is CASSITGYNEQFF. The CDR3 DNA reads TGTGCCAGTAGTATTACAGGTTACAATGAGCAGTTCTTC.

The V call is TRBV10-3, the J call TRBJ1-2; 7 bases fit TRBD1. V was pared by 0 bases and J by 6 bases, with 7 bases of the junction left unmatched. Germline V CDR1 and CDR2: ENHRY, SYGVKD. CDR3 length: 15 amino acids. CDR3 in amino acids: CAISESLGQVNGYTF. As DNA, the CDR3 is TGTGCCATCAGTGAGTCCTTAGGACAGGTCAATGGCTACACCTTC.

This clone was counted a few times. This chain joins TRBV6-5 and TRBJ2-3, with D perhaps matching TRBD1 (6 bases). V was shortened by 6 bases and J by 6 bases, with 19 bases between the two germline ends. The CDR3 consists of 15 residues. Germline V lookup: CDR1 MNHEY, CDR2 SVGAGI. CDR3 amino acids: CASRTGHWGADTQYF. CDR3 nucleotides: TGTGCCAGCAGGACAGGCCATTGGGGTGCGGATACGCAGTATTTT.

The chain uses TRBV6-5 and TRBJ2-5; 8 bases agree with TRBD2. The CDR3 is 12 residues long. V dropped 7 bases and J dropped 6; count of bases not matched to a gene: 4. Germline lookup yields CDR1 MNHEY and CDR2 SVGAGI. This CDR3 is CASTPGGQTQYF. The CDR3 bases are TGTGCCAGCACCCCGGGGGGGCAGACCCAGTACTTC.

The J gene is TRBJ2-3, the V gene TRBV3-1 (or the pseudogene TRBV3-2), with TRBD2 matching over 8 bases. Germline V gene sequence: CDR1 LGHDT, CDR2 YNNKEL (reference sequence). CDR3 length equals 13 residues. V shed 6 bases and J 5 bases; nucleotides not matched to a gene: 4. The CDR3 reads CASRSGGGDTQYF. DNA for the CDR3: TGTGCCAGCAGGTCGGGGGGGGGAGATACGCAGTATTTT.